One and the same sample provided the 27 T cell receptor beta chains below, sequenced in a study of T cells in Graves' hyperthyroidism and ophthalmopathy. TCR beta CDR3 regions were amplified from RNA transcripts. In the first-round RT-PCR of the TCR CDR3, the HTBI primer set was used. TCRdb reprocessed the multiplex PCR reads with MiXCR, giving one entry per CDR3 protein. This sample has 700,000 to 950,000 distinct CDR3 sequences; approximately 40% occur once, and the top ten carry 31%. The sequenced material came from blood. Source of these receptors: a woman aged 40-49 years with Graves' hyperthyroidism.

This clonotype was recorded many times. The chain recombines TRBV24-1 with TRBJ1-2; D not certain. The V end lost 9 bases, the J end lost 5 bases, and 15 bases lay between the germline ends. The CDR3 extends over 13 amino acids. Germline values: CDR1 KGHDR, CDR2 SFDVKD. CDR3 sequence: CATSHGDRYGYTF. The CDR3 DNA reads TGTGCCACCTCTCATGGAGACCGATATGGCTACACCTTC.

The chain joins TRBV28 to TRBJ1-6; tentative D call: TRBD1 (5 bases). The CDR3 is made up of 14 amino acids. V was trimmed by 2 bases and J by 4 bases, leaving 6 bases between them. Germline CDR1 is MDHEN and CDR2 is SYDVKM. The CDR3 spells CASSLRQYNSPLHF. Here the CDR3 DNA reads TGTGCCAGCAGTTTAAGACAGTATAATTCACCCCTCCACTTT.

The gene calls are TRBV10-3 and TRBJ1-1, with 8 bases lining up with TRBD1. Germline V gene lookup returns CDR1 ENHRY and CDR2 SYGVKD. Losses at the gene ends were 9 bases for V and 6 bases for J; bases not matched to a gene: 9. The CDR3 has 13 amino acids. The CDR3 sequence: CAIWETGDSEAFF. CDR3 in DNA: TGTGCCATTTGGGAGACAGGGGACTCTGAAGCTTTCTTT.

A note on this clonotype: The junction departs from germline at one end; a sequencing error may be responsible. The rearrangement joins TRBV20-1 to TRBJ2-7; D gene uncertain. This CDR3 comprises 13 residues. The germline CDR1 and CDR2 sequences are DFQATT and SNEGSKA (reference sequence). For the CDR3, the DNA is TGCAGTGCTAGAGGAGCCGTTTCCTACGAGCAGTCCTTC. Residues: CSARGAVSYEQSF.

Only a few counts were recorded for this clonotype. CDR3 sequence (DNA): TGTGCCAGCAGTTACACAGCAGGGATTCAGCCCCAGCATTTT. It translates to CASSYTAGIQPQHF. This chain joins TRBV6-5 and TRBJ1-5; D might be TRBD1 (5 bases). This CDR3 comprises 14 residues. CDR1 is MNHEY and CDR2 is SVGAGI in the germline V gene. V lost 2 bases and J 6 bases, leaving 11 bases between the germline ends.

The chain combines TRBV7-2 with TRBJ1-1, with unresolved D. CDR1 SGHTA and CDR2 FQGNSA come from the germline V gene. The length of the CDR3 is 13 residues. V lost 9 bases and J lost 0, with 11 bases in between. CDR3 in amino acids: CASIGYMNTEAFF. Written as DNA, the CDR3 is TGTGCCAGTATTGGATACATGAACACTGAAGCTTTCTTT.

In this sample, this clonotype turned up a few times. The chain employs TRBV12-5 and TRBJ1-1; tentative D call: TRBD1 (6 bases). This CDR3 has 13 amino acids. The germline V gene has CDR1 LGHNT and CDR2 FRNRAP. The ends were cut back, 8 bases at V and 7 bases at J, with 17 bases in the middle. CDR3 residues: CASHAEGGFEAFF. The DNA for the CDR3 is TGTGCTAGTCACGCCGAGGGGGGGTTTGAAGCTTTCTTT. Using reference TRBV12-5 and TRBJ1-1 for the parts outside the CDR3, the full variable domain is DARVTQTPRHKVTEMGQEVTMRCQPILGHNTVFWYRQTMMQGLELLAYFRNRAPLDDSGMPKDRFSAEMPDATLATLKIQPSEPRDSAVYFCASHAEGGFEAFFGQGTRLTVV.

This clonotype was counted only a few times. The CDR3 coding sequence is TGTGCCACCAGCAGAGTCACAGCCGAAGAGACCCAGTACTTC. Its protein is CATSRVTAEETQYF. The chain carries TRBV15 and TRBJ2-5; D remains ambiguous. The CDR3 spans 14 residues. The V end lost 1 base, the J end lost 3 bases, and 9 bases lay between the germline ends. The V gene's germline CDR1 is LNHNV and CDR2 YYDKDF (reference sequence). Complete variable domain (other parts from reference TRBV15 and TRBJ2-5): DAMVIQNPRYQVTQFGKPVTLSCSQTLNHNVMYWYQQKSSQAPKLLFHYYDKDFNNEADTPDNFQSRRPNTSFCFLDIRSPGLGDTAMYLCATSRVTAEETQYFGPGTRLLVL.

This clonotype was seen only a few times. This chain links TRBV19 with TRBJ2-5; D is ambiguous. The V and J ends lost 1 base and 0 bases respectively, with 6 bases between them. This CDR3 region has 14 residues. The germline gives CDR1 LNHDA, CDR2 SQIVND (reference sequence). The CDR3 is CASSIGRDQETQYF. In nucleotides, the CDR3 is TGTGCCAGTAGTATAGGGAGAGACCAAGAGACCCAGTACTTC. Full variable domain (remainder filled in from reference TRBV19 and TRBJ2-5): DGGITQSPKYLFRKEGQNVTLSCEQNLNHDAMYWYRQDPGQGLRLIYYSQIVNDFQKGDIAEGYSVSREKKESFPLTVTSAQKNPTAFYLCASSIGRDQETQYFGPGTRLLVL.

Details on this clonotype: A single base separates this from a much larger clone, so it may be a read error. The CDR3, as DNA: TGCGCCAGCAGTGACGGGGGGGGCGCTCCACCCCTCCACTTT. It yields the protein CASSDGGGAPPLHF. This chain links TRBV10-1 with TRBJ1-6; TRBD1 might be the D (6 bases). The CDR3 spans 14 residues. V shed 3 bases and J shed 11 bases, with 14 bases lying between them. CDR1 is WNHNN, CDR2 SYGVQD, per germline (reference sequence).

J is TRBJ2-5 and V is TRBV7-2; 7 nucleotides agree with TRBD2. Trimming took 1 base from V and 4 from J; bases not matched to a gene: 12. Germline loops: CDR1 SGHTA, CDR2 FQGNSA. The CDR3 contains 17 residues. CDR3 DNA sequence: TGTGCCAGCAGCTTAGGTCGGCCGGGGGGTCCCCTAGAGACCCAGTACTTC. Residues: CASSLGRPGGPLETQYF.

This clonotype has a count of ten or more. The rearrangement joins TRBV7-2 to TRBJ1-5, with no clear D. V was trimmed by 5 bases and J by 6 bases, leaving 11 bases between them. The length of the CDR3 is 13 residues. CDR1 SGHTA and CDR2 FQGNSA come from the germline V gene. CDR3 in amino acids: CASSDAVGQPQHF. The CDR3, as DNA: TGTGCCAGCAGCGACGCGGTGGGTCAGCCCCAGCATTTT.

At least ten counts were recorded for this clonotype. This chain links TRBV7-8 with TRBJ1-1, with D possibly being TRBD1 (5 bases). CDR1 SGHVS and CDR2 FQNEAQ come from the germline V gene. This CDR3 is built from 16 residues. Between the trimmed V and J ends, which lost 4 bases and 5 bases, there was a span of 20 bases. The CDR3 region has the DNA TGTGCCAGCAGCTATGTACAGGACCCCGTAGGGACTGAAGCTTTCTTT. Its protein is CASSYVQDPVGTEAFF.

This clonotype turned up a few times. The V call is TRBV20-1, the J call TRBJ1-2; D ambiguous. Per germline, CDR1 DFQATT and CDR2 SNEGSKA (reference sequence). The CDR3 spans 12 residues. Trimming shortened V by 6 bases and J by 7 bases, and 15 bases separated the two germline ends. The CDR3 region is CSAHVEVSGYTF. The CDR3 bases are TGCAGTGCCCACGTGGAAGTCAGTGGCTACACCTTC.

This clonotype was picked up many times. V and J are TRBV10-3 and TRBJ1-4; D remains ambiguous. The CDR3 spans 12 residues. The ends were cut back, 0 bases at V and 11 bases at J, with 7 bases in the middle. Germline-derived CDR1 and CDR2 are ENHRY and SYGVKD. CDR3 residues: CAISESRGKLFF. In DNA form, the CDR3 reads TGTGCCATCAGTGAGTCGAGAGGGAAACTGTTTTTT.

This chain links TRBV2 with TRBJ1-5; D gene unclear. CDR1 and CDR2 (germline): SNHLY, FYNNEI. This CDR3 contains 13 residues. V was pared by 7 bases and J by 5 bases, with 12 bases between. CDR3 bases: TGTGCCAGCAAATCGGCAAGTTATCAGCCCCAGCATTTT. It translates to CASKSASYQPQHF.

J is TRBJ1-2 and V is TRBV18; 7 bases agree with TRBD1. This CDR3 is built from 14 residues. CDR1 and CDR2 from the germline V gene are KGHSH and LQKENI. Unmatched junction bases numbered 10, after V lost 5 bases and J lost 7 bases. The CDR3 here is CASSVQGDGLGYTF. CDR3 bases: TGTGCCAGCTCAGTTCAGGGGGACGGTCTTGGCTACACCTTC.

The J gene is TRBJ1-1, the V gene TRBV6-1; tentative D call: TRBD1 (5 bases). The V end lost 7 bases, the J end lost 3 bases, and 27 bases lay between the germline ends. From germline, CDR1 is MNHNS and CDR2 SASEGT. The CDR3 consists of 18 residues. The DNA for the CDR3 is TGTGCCAGCACCAGGTACGACAGTGGGGTAGTTGAGTACACTGAAGCTTTCTTT. This codes for CASTRYDSGVVEYTEAFF.

This clonotype came up a few times. The J gene is TRBJ2-7, the V gene TRBV10-2; D possibly corresponds to TRBD1 (6 bases). This CDR3 is 11 amino acids long. Per germline, CDR1 WSHSY and CDR2 SAAADI. V was clipped by 4 bases and J by 12 bases, with 13 bases between them. In DNA, the CDR3 is TGCGCCAGCAGTGGTCAGGTGGGGGCGTACTTC. Translating it yields CASSGQVGAYF.

J is TRBJ1-5 and V is TRBV24-1, with 11 bases fitting TRBD1. With 4 bases clipped from V and 2 bases from J, the junction kept 15 bases outside the gene matches. This CDR3 has 20 amino acids. Germline CDR1 reads KGHDR; CDR2 reads SFDVKD. CDR3 amino acids: CATSDAPRDRGIRGNQPQHF. CDR3 DNA sequence: TGTGCCACCAGTGACGCCCCCCGGGACAGGGGGATTCGGGGCAATCAGCCCCAGCATTTT.

The chain carries TRBV4-3 and TRBJ1-1; D is ambiguous. CDR1 LGHNA and CDR2 YSLEER come from the germline V gene. The ends were cut back, 0 bases at V and 1 base at J, with 9 bases in the middle. The CDR3 is made up of 15 amino acids. The CDR3 is CASSQDLLGNTEAFF. The CDR3 bases are TGCGCCAGCAGCCAAGACCTATTAGGGAACACTGAAGCTTTCTTT.

To note about this clonotype: A read error may explain this, as a much larger clone is one base away. The chain employs TRBV20-1 and TRBJ1-2; D remains ambiguous. V was shortened by 5 bases and J by 6 bases, with 10 bases between the two germline ends. This CDR3 region has 11 residues. Germline V gives CDR1 DFQATT, CDR2 SNEGSKA (reference sequence). CDR3 in amino acids: CSARQRDGYTF. The CDR3 DNA sequence: TGCAGTGCTCGTCAGCGGGATGGCTACACCTTC.

This clonotype occurred many times. The chain uses TRBV7-2 and TRBJ1-2; a weak D match, TRBD1 (5 bases). Germline V CDR1 and CDR2: SGHTA, FQGNSA. This CDR3 is built from 15 residues. V was trimmed by 5 bases and J by 1 base, leaving 14 bases between them. CDR3 sequence reads: CASSVQVSGNYGYTF. CDR3 DNA: TGTGCCAGCAGCGTACAGGTTTCGGGTAACTATGGCTACACCTTC. The whole variable domain, remainder taken from reference TRBV7-2 and TRBJ1-2, is GAGVSQSPSNKVTEKGKDVELRCDPISGHTALYWYRQSLGQGLEFLIYFQGNSAPDKSGLPSDRFSAERTGGSVSTLTIQRTQQEDSAVYLCASSVQVSGNYGYTFGSGTRLTVV.

The chain is built from TRBV7-2 and TRBJ2-5, with 8 bases lining up with TRBD1. Germline values: CDR1 SGHTA, CDR2 FQGNSA. This CDR3 is 14 amino acids long. V lost 6 bases, J lost 5 bases, and 8 bases stayed unmatched. The CDR3 reads CASRVQTGVETQYF. Written as DNA, the CDR3 is TGTGCCAGCAGGGTCCAGACAGGGGTGGAGACCCAGTACTTC.

Only a few counts were recorded for this clonotype. The chain is built from TRBV9 and TRBJ2-7; D remains ambiguous. The CDR3 is made up of 14 amino acids. CDR1 and CDR2 from the germline V gene are SGDLS and YYNGEE. With 4 bases removed from V and 4 bases from J, the gap between germline ends came to 15 bases. CDR3: CASSPGPKRYEQYF. The CDR3 DNA sequence: TGTGCCAGCAGCCCCGGACCAAAGCGTTACGAGCAGTACTTC.

This clonotype occurred a few times. The chain links TRBV7-2 to TRBJ1-5; perhaps TRBD1 as D (6 bases). This CDR3 spans 18 amino acids. CDR1 and CDR2 from the germline V gene are SGHTA and FQGNSA. V gave up 1 base and J gave up 6 bases, with 22 bases separating them. Here the CDR3 reads CASSLGGSYGGGRQPQHF. DNA of the CDR3: TGTGCCAGCAGCTTAGGTGGATCTTATGGGGGGGGCCGTCAGCCCCAGCATTTT.

The chain combines TRBV9 with TRBJ1-4; D is possibly TRBD1 (6 bases). This CDR3 has 20 amino acids. Germline V lookup: CDR1 SGDLS, CDR2 YYNGEE. Trimming pared 0 bases from V and 0 bases from J, leaving 21 bases between. The CDR3 spells CASSVAAGGGYSATNEKLFF. The DNA of the CDR3 is TGTGCCAGCAGCGTAGCAGCTGGGGGCGGCTACTCTGCAACTAATGAAAAACTGTTTTTT.